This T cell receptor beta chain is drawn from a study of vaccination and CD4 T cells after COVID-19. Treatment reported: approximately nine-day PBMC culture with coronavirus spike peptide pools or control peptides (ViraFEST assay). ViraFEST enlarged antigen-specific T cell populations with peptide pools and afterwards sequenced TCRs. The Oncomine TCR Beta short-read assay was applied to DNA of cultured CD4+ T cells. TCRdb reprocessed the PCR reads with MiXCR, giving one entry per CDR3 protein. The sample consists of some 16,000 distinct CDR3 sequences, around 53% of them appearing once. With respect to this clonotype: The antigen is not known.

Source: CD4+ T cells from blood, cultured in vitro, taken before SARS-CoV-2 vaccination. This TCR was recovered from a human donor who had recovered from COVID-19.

The CDR3: CASSSHRDTEAFF. The CDR3 DNA reads TGTGCCAGCAGCTCTCACAGGGACACTGAAGCTTTCTTT. The chain carries TRBV7-3 and TRBJ1-1, with D perhaps TRBD1 (6 bases). V was clipped by 4 bases and J by 3 bases, with 9 bases between them. Germline V gives CDR1 SGHTA, CDR2 FQGTGA. The CDR3 runs to 13 residues.